This T cell receptor (beta chain) is drawn from a study of blood T cell repertoires in COVID-19. In the study overall: Acute and convalescent COVID-19 specimens originated in the United States, Italy and Spain. The cDNA or gDNA used as material had been derived from T cells, B-cell-depleted T cells, or PBMCs.

As handled by the study authors: Reference gene primers were amplified, and this amplification served to estimate nucleated cell counts. The method was immunoSEQ multiplex PCR; TCRdb's version includes in-frame clones alone and lacks a portion of them. From that table come the V and J calls and clone size; the DNA was used to work out D and trimming. Of some 250,000 clones in the sample, roughly 86% were seen once. The CDR3 is 17 amino acids. Germline values: CDR1 MNHEY, CDR2 SVGEGT. Trimming cost V 2 bases and J 4 bases; bases outside gene matches: 8. The chain recombines TRBV6-2 or TRBV6-3 with TRBJ2-5, with TRBD2 identical over 12 bases. This sequence originates from a woman in her twenties or thirties with acute or convalescent COVID-19. The specimen sequenced was peripheral blood. In nucleotides, the CDR3 is TGTGCCAGCAGTTACCCTAGCGGGAGGGCCGGTGGAGAGACCCAGTACTTC. Amino acids: CASSYPSGRAGGETQYF.